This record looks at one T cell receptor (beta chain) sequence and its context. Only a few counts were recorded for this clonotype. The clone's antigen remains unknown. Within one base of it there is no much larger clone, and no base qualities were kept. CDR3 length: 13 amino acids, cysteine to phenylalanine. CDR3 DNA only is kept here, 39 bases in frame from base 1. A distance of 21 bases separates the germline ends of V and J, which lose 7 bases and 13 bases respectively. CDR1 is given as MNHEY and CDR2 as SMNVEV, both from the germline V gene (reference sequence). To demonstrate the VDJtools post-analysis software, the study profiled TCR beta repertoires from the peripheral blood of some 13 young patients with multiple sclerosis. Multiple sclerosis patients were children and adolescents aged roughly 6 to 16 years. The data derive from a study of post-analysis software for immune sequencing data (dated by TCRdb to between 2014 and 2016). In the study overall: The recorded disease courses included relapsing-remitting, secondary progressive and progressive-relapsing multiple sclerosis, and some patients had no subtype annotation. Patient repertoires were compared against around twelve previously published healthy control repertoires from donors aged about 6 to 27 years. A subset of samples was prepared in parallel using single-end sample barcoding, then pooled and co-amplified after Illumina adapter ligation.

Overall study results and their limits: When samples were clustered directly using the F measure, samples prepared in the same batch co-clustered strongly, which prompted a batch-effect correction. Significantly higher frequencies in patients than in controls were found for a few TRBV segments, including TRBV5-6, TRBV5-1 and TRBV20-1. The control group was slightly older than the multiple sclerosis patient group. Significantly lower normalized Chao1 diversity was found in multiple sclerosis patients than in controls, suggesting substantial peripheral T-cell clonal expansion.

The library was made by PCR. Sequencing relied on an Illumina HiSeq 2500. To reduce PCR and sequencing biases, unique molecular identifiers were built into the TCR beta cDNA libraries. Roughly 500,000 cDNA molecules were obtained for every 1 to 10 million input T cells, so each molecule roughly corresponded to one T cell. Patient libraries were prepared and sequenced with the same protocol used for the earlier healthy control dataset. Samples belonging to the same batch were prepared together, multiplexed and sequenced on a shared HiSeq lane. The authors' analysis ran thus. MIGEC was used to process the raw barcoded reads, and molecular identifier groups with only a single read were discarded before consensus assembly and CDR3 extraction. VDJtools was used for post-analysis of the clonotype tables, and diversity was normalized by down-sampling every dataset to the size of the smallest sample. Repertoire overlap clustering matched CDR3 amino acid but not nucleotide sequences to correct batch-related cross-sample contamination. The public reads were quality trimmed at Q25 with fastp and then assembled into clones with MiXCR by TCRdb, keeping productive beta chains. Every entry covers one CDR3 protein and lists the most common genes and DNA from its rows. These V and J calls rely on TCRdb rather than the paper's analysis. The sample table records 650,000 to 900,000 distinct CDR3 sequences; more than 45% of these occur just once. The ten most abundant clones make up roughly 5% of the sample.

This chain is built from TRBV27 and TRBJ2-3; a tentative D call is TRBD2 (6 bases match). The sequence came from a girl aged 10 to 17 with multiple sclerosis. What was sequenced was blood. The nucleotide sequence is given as TGTGCCAGCACCCCTTCCCCGGGGGAGTGGGAGTATTTT. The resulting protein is CASTPSPGEWEYF.